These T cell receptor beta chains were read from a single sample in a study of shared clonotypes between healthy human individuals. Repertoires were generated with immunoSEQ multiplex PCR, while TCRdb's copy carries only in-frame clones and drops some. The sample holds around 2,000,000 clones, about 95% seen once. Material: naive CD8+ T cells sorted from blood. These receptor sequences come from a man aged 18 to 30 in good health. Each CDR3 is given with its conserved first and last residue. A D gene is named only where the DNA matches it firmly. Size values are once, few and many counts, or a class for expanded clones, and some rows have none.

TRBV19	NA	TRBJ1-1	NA	TGTGCCAGTAGTATAGAGACAGACGGAACTGAAGCTTTCTTT	CASSIETDGTEAFF
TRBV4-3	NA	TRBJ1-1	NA	TGCGCCAGCAGCCAAGATCTTCTAGTGGCAGGGTACACTGAAGCTTTCTTT	CASSQDLLVAGYTEAFF
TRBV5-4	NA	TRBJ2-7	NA	TGTGCCAGCAGCTTTGGGGGAGGTGAACAGTACTTC	CASSFGGGEQYF
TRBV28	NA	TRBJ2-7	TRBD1	TGTGCCAGCAGTCCGAGACAGGGGGCGTTGTTAGAGCAGTACTTC	CASSPRQGALLEQYF
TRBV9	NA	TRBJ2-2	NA	TGTGCCAGCCGGGACCTTAACACCGGGGAGCTGTTTTTT	CASRDLNTGELFF
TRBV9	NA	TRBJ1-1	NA	TGTGCCAGCAGCGTAGAGGGAATGAACACTGAAGCTTTCTTT	CASSVEGMNTEAFF
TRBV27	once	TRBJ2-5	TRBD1	TGTGCCAGCAGTTTCAGCACAGGGGAAATTCAAGAGACCCAGTACTTC	CASSFSTGEIQETQYF
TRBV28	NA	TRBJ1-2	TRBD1	TGTGCCAGCAGCTTCGTAGGACAGGGGGGCGGCTACACCTTC	CASSFVGQGGGYTF
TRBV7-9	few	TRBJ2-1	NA	TGTGCCAGCAGCTTCGGGGGCTCCTACAATGAGCAGTTCTTC	CASSFGGSYNEQFF
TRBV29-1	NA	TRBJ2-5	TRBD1	TGCAGCGTTGGGGACAGGGGAGGGGGAGGTACCCAGTACTTC	CSVGDRGGGGTQYF
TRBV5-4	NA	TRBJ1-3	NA	TGTGCCAGCACGCTCCTGCCGGGAGCTGGAAACACCATATATTTT	CASTLLPGAGNTIYF
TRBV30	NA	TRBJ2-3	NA	TGTGCCTGGAGTGAGGGGGGTTCAGATACGCAGTATTTT	CAWSEGGSDTQYF
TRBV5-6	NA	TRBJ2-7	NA	TGTGCCAGCAGCTTGGATTTAAGGGTAGGGCCTAGCTCCTACGAGCAGTACTTC	CASSLDLRVGPSSYEQYF
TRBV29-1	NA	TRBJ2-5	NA	TGCAGCGTTGACGACTCGGGGGAGACCCAGTACTTC	CSVDDSGETQYF
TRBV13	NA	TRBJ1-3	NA	TGTGCCAGCAGCCCTCCAGGGCTCTCCGGAAACACCATATATTTT	CASSPPGLSGNTIYF
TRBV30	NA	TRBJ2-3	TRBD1	TGTGCCTGGAGCTCTGAACAGGGGGAAGGGACAGATACGCAGTATTTT	CAWSSEQGEGTDTQYF
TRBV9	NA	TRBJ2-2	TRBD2	TGTGCCAGCAGCAAAACTAGCGGGCAGAACACCGGGGAGCTGTTTTTT	CASSKTSGQNTGELFF
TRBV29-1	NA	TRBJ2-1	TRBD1	TGCAGCGTTGGGGTCGGGACAGGACCGAATGAGCAGTTCTTC	CSVGVGTGPNEQFF
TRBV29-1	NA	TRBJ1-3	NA	TGCAGCGTTAAGGTACCTTACTACTCTGGAAACACCATATATTTT	CSVKVPYYSGNTIYF
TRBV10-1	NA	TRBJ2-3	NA	TGCGCCAGCAGTAACACCCAAGGGGATACGCAGTATTTT	CASSNTQGDTQYF
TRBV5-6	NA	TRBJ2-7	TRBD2	TGTGCCAGCAGCTCCGACGGACTAGCTTTGGGGGAGCAGTACTTC	CASSSDGLALGEQYF
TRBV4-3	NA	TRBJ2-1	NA	TGCGCCAGCAGCCAAGGCGAGGGACCTTACAATGAGCAGTTCTTC	CASSQGEGPYNEQFF
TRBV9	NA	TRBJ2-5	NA	TGTGCCAGCAGCGACGGGGGGCCCCAGGAGACCCAGTACTTC	CASSDGGPQETQYF
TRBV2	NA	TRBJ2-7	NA	TGTGCCAGCAGTGAAGTGCTACCTATTTACGAGCAGTACTTC	CASSEVLPIYEQYF
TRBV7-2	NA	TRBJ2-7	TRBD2	TGTGCCAGCAGCTTTACGGGGGGTTCCTACGAGCAGTACTTC	CASSFTGGSYEQYF
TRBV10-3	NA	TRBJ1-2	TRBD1	TGTGCCATCAGTGAGTTTATGGCAGGGGGAAGTAACTATGGCTACACCTTC	CAISEFMAGGSNYGYTF
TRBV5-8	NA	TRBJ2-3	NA	TGTGCCAGCAGCTTGGGGGCTAGCTCGGCAGATACGCAGTATTTT	CASSLGASSADTQYF
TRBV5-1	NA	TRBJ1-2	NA	TGCGCCAGCAGCTTGGAACCAGGGGACTATGGCTACACCTTC	CASSLEPGDYGYTF
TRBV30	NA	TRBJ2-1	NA	TGTGCCTGGAGTGTTGTCAATGAGCAGTTCTTC	CAWSVVNEQFF
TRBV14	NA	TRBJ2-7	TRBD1	TGTGCCAGCAGCCAGGGGACAGGTACCTACGAGCAGTACTTC	CASSQGTGTYEQYF
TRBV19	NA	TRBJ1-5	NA	TGTGCCAGTAGTATAGACGGGGGGCTGGGACAGCCCCAGCATTTT	CASSIDGGLGQPQHF
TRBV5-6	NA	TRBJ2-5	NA	TGTGCCAGCAGCTACAGCCTAGAGGAGACCCAGTACTTC	CASSYSLEETQYF
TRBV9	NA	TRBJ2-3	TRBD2	TGTGCCAGCAGCGTAGCTGGCCTAGCGGGAGACAGCACAGATACGCAGTATTTT	CASSVAGLAGDSTDTQYF
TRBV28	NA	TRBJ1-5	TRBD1	TGTGCCAGCCTCAGACAGGGTGGCAATCAGCCCCAGCATTTT	CASLRQGGNQPQHF
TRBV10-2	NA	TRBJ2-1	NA	TGCGCCAGCGGGATCCGAGGCCAGAGTTATGAGCAGTTCTTC	CASGIRGQSYEQFF
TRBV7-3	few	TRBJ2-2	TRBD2	TGTGCCAGCAGCTCGTCCGGGACTAGCTACACCGGGGAGCTGTTTTTT	CASSSSGTSYTGELFF
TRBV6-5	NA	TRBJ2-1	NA	TGTGCCAGCAGTTACGGCGGGCCGTACAATGAGCAGTTCTTC	CASSYGGPYNEQFF
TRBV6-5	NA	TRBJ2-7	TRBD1	TGTGCCAGCAGTTTAACCGGGACAGGGTACGAGCAGTACTTC	CASSLTGTGYEQYF
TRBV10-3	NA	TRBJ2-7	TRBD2	TGTGCCATCAGTGAGTTGGCTAGCGGGGCCCCGTACGAGCAGTACTTC	CAISELASGAPYEQYF
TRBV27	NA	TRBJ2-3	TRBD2	TGTGCCAGCAGTTTATTATTAGCGGGAGGGCCAGATACGCAGTATTTT	CASSLLLAGGPDTQYF
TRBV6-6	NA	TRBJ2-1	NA	TGTGCCAGCAGCTTTACCTCGAGAAACTCCTACAATGAGCAGTTCTTC	CASSFTSRNSYNEQFF
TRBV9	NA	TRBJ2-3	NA	TGTGCCAGCAGCGTAGGATCCGGTGCTAGCACAGATACGCAGTATTTT	CASSVGSGASTDTQYF
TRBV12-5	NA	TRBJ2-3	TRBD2	TGTGCTAGTGGTTTCGGCAGCGGGACCCGAGATACGCAGTATTTT	CASGFGSGTRDTQYF
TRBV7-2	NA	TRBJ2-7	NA	TGTGCCAGCAGCGAGCCAACCTACGAGCAGTACTTC	CASSEPTYEQYF
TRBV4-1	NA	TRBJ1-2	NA	TGCGCCAGCAGCCAAGTTGACGGGGCCGCCCCGCCTTATGGCTACACCTTC	CASSQVDGAAPPYGYTF
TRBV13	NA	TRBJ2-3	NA	TGTGCCAGCAGCCCCCGAGTGGGGGCTGGAACAGATACGCAGTATTTT	CASSPRVGAGTDTQYF
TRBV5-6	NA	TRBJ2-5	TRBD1	TGTGCCAGCAGCTTAGACAGGGGGCTAGAGACCCAGTACTTC	CASSLDRGLETQYF
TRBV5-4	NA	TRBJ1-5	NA	TGTGCCAGCAGTTGGGAGAGTCAGCCCCAGCATTTT	CASSWESQPQHF
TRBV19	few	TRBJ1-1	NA	TGTGCCAGTACCATACAGGGAAGATTCCTCATGAACACTGAAGCTTTCTTT	CASTIQGRFLMNTEAFF
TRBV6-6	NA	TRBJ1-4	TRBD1	TGTGCCAGTTGGGGACAGACTAATGAAAAACTGTTTTTT	CASWGQTNEKLFF